Sequencing of this T cell receptor (beta chain) was carried out in a study of OX40 agonist ivuxolimab in advanced cancers. Whole-study context: Partial responses were seen in three patients, one with hepatocellular carcinoma and two with cutaneous melanoma.

Clones were read by immunoSEQ multiplex PCR, and TCRdb kept only the in-frame ones, dropping some. The table shows approximately 87,000 clones, with around nine tenths occurring only once. The study, taken as a whole, reports: Among the lowest peripheral clonal expansion occurred in 0.1-3.0 mg/kg partial responders.

Germline lookup yields CDR1 MNHEY and CDR2 SVGAGI. The ends were cut back, 2 bases at V and 2 bases at J, with 13 bases in the middle. The length of the CDR3 is 15 residues. With regard to this clone: The antigen remains undetermined.

The specimen was CD4+ or CD8+ T cells sorted from blood, collected in a trial of the OX40 agonist ivuxolimab. J is TRBJ2-7 and V is TRBV6-5, with a possible D match to TRBD1 (5 bases). The clonotype comes from an adult with an advanced solid tumor such as melanoma, head and neck, liver or kidney cancer. The CDR3 DNA reads TGTGCCAGCAGTTACGGGGCGGCAGGTCCCTACGAGCAGTACTTC. Translation gives CASSYGAAGPYEQYF.